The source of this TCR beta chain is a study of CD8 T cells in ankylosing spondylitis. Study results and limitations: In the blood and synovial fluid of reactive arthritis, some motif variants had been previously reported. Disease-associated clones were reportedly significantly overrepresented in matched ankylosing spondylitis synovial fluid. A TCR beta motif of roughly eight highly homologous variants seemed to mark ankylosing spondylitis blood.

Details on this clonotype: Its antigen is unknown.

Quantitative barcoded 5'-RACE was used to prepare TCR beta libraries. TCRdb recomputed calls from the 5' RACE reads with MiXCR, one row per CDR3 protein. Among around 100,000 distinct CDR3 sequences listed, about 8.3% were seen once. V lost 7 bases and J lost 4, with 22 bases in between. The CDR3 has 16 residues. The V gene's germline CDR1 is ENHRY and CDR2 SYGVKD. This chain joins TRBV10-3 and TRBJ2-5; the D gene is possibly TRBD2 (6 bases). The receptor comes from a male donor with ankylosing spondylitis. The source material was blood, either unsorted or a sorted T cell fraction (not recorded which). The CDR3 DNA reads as TGTGCCATCATCCCCGCGGGACGCCCCGGGTCAGAGACCCAGTACTTC. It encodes CAIIPAGRPGSETQYF.